This T cell receptor beta chain was profiled in a study of blood T cell repertoires in COVID-19. Looked up from germline, CDR1 is SGHTA and CDR2 is FQGNSA. The CDR3 totals 12 residues. V gave up 10 bases and J gave up 5 bases, with 14 bases separating them. Sequencing used immunoSEQ multiplex PCR; TCRdb keeps in-frame clones, though not all of them. The sample yields over 200,000 clones, about 87% seen once. The material sequenced was peripheral blood. The rearrangement links TRBV7-2 to TRBJ1-1; tentatively, D is TRBD1 (5 bases). This TCR was recovered from a man younger than 45 with COVID-19, enrolled during active disease. The CDR3 sequence is CATRRGGTEAFF. The CDR3 DNA sequence: TGTGCCACCAGACGTGGGGGGACTGAAGCTTTCTTT.